Listed here are 31 T cell receptor beta chains from one sample, sequenced in a study of blood T cells in healthy people across ages. With a J-beta primer mix and a sample-barcoded 5' primer, a second PCR ran about 7 to 12 cycles. TCRdb itself ran the 5' RACE reads through MiXCR, one entry per CDR3 protein. The sample shows 780,000 or so distinct CDR3 sequences, approximately 60% of them seen only once. Sequences were obtained from blood. Receptor source: a man aged 35 to 55 in good health.

The chain carries TRBV6-2 or TRBV6-3 and TRBJ2-3, with TRBD2 matching 9 bases. Trimming cost V 7 bases and J 4 bases; bases outside gene matches: 9. There are 15 residues in the CDR3. Germline CDR1 MNHEY, CDR2 SVGEGT. DNA of the CDR3: TGTGCCAGCATGCGGACTAGCGCTGAACCAGATACGCAGTATTTT. It translates to CASMRTSAEPDTQYF.

The chain is built from TRBV27 and TRBJ2-7; 8 nucleotides line up with TRBD2. CDR1 is MNHEY and CDR2 is SMNVEV in the germline V gene (reference sequence). V trimming: 6 bases; J trimming: 3 bases; junction bases outside the gene matches: 4. The CDR3 is made up of 13 amino acids. The CDR3 protein is CASSFGTSYEQYF. In nucleotides, the CDR3 is TGTGCCAGCAGCTTTGGGACTAGCTACGAGCAGTACTTC.

This sequence joins TRBV5-5 and TRBJ2-4, with 9 bases lining up with TRBD2. The closer fit of TRBJ2-5 to the DNA end suggests the J call may be wrong. Germline CDR1 reads SGHKS; CDR2 reads YYEKEE (reference sequence). The CDR3 covers 16 residues. The CDR3 is CASSLAAGGFGETQYF. CDR3 in DNA: TGTGCCAGCAGCTTGGCAGCGGGGGGCTTCGGGGAGACCCAGTACTTC.

This chain joins TRBV7-9 and TRBJ2-3; 9 bases line up with TRBD2. J was trimmed by 3 bases and V by 1 base; bases with no gene match: 2. The CDR3 runs 15 residues. Looked up from germline, CDR1 is SEHNR and CDR2 is FQNEAQ (reference sequence). CDR3 amino acids: CASSLVAGATDTQYF. For the CDR3, the DNA is TGTGCCAGCAGCTTAGTAGCGGGAGCTACAGATACGCAGTATTTT.

This clonotype was seen a single time. The rearrangement uses TRBV7-8 and TRBJ2-2, with TRBD2 matching over 12 bases. The CDR3 covers 17 residues. Germline V gene sequence: CDR1 SGHVS, CDR2 FQNEAQ. Losses at the gene ends were 5 bases for V and 2 bases for J; bases not matched to a gene: 6. The CDR3, as DNA: TGTGCCAGCAGCCCAGGACTAGCGGGGATAAACACCGGGGAGCTGTTTTTT. Its translation is CASSPGLAGINTGELFF.

In this sample, this clonotype turned up once. The genes are TRBV27 and TRBJ2-1; a possible D gene is TRBD2 (6 bases). This CDR3 has 15 amino acids. V was clipped by 3 bases and J by 5 bases, with 14 bases between them. Looked up from germline, CDR1 is MNHEY and CDR2 is SMNVEV (reference sequence). CDR3 amino acids: CASSLVADHNNEQFF. The CDR3 region has the DNA TGTGCCAGCAGTTTGGTAGCGGACCATAACAATGAGCAGTTCTTC.

This clonotype was counted only a few times. The rearrangement uses TRBV20-1 and TRBJ2-5, with 7 positions matching TRBD2. Germline V gene lookup returns CDR1 DFQATT and CDR2 SNEGSKA (reference sequence). The CDR3 is 17 amino acids. The J segment lost 3 bases and the V segment lost 5 bases, leaving 18 bases of the junction unmatched. This chain's CDR3 is CSAPVRAGKVGEETQYF. CDR3 DNA: TGCAGTGCTCCCGTCAGAGCGGGAAAAGTAGGGGAAGAGACCCAGTACTTC.

This chain joins TRBV12-3 or TRBV12-4 and TRBJ2-1, with 9 bases matching TRBD2. V lost 2 bases to trimming and J lost 0 bases; unmatched junction nucleotides: 14. This CDR3 spans 20 amino acids. CDR3 loop: CASSLRLGGGAESSYNEQFF. CDR3 in DNA: TGTGCCAGCAGTTTACGCCTGGGCGGGGGGGCCGAGAGCTCCTACAATGAGCAGTTCTTC.

V usage is TRBV15 and J usage is TRBJ2-5; 8 nucleotides match TRBD1. V gave up 4 bases and J gave up 9 bases; unmatched junction bases: 19. CDR3 length: 17 amino acids. Looked up from germline, CDR1 is LNHNV and CDR2 is YYDKDF (reference sequence). CDR3 DNA sequence: TGTGCCACCAGCACCGAGTACGGGACCGGGACAGGAACTGCCCAGTACTTC. Its protein product is CATSTEYGTGTGTAQYF. Looking up the rest from reference TRBV15 and TRBJ2-5 gives the full variable domain: DAMVIQNPRYQVTQFGKPVTLSCSQTLNHNVMYWYQQKSSQAPKLLFHYYDKDFNNEADTPDNFQSRRPNTSFCFLDIRSPGLGDTAMYLCATSTEYGTGTGTAQYFGPGTRLLVL.

This clonotype was seen a handful of times. The J gene is TRBJ2-3, the V gene TRBV7-9; 13 bases map to TRBD2. Germline loops: CDR1 SEHNR, CDR2 FQNEAQ (reference sequence). V shed 5 bases, J shed 3 bases, and the junction held 8 bases outside the gene matches. The CDR3 contains 17 residues. The CDR3 DNA is TGTGCCAGCAGCCCCCTAGGACTAGCGGGGGCTACAGATACGCAGTATTTT. It is translated as CASSPLGLAGATDTQYF.

This sequence joins TRBV27 and TRBJ2-3; TRBD2 is a possible D gene (5 bases). The CDR3 runs 15 residues. Germline loops: CDR1 MNHEY, CDR2 SMNVEV (reference sequence). The germline V and J ends were trimmed by 2 bases and 5 bases, with 14 bases remaining between them. Written as DNA, the CDR3 is TGTGCCAGCAGTTTAGCGGACTCTAAGGGAGATACGCAGTATTTT. Its protein is CASSLADSKGDTQYF.

With regard to this clonotype: One junction end disagrees with the germline gene, perhaps due to a read error. The chain employs TRBV5-1 and TRBJ2-5, with TRBD1 matching 7 bases. Germline values: CDR1 SGHRS, CDR2 YFSETQ. CDR3 length equals 14 residues. Here the CDR3 reads CASRLTGLVETQYF. In nucleotides, the CDR3 is TGCGCCAGCCGCTTGACAGGGCTTGTAGAGACCCAGTACTTC.

This chain uses TRBV29-1 with TRBJ1-2; D is unclear. V lost 6 bases and J 8 bases, leaving 13 bases between the germline ends. This CDR3 has 11 residues. Germline V gene data show CDR1 as SQVTM and CDR2 as ANQGSEA. CDR3: CSVIQAAGYTF. Written as DNA, the CDR3 is TGCAGCGTAATCCAGGCGGCCGGCTACACCTTC. Full variable domain (rest looked up from reference TRBV29-1 and TRBJ1-2): SAVISQKPSRDICQRGTSLTIQCQVDSQVTMMFWYRQQPGQSLTLIATANQGSEATYESGFVIDKFPISRPNLTFSTLTVSNMSPEDSSIYLCSVIQAAGYTFGSGTRLTVV.

This chain links TRBV7-2 with TRBJ2-7; no clear D. V was clipped by 3 bases and J by 5 bases, with 11 bases between them. The CDR3 contains 13 residues. Germline V gene sequence: CDR1 SGHTA, CDR2 FQGNSA. CDR3 nucleotides: TGTGCCAGCAGCTTCACCCCCTCGAACGAGCAGTACTTC. Protein product: CASSFTPSNEQYF.

This clonotype was recorded once. The rearrangement uses TRBV6-6 and TRBJ1-4; 7 bases align to TRBD1. This CDR3 comprises 14 residues. CDR1 is MNHNY and CDR2 is SVGAGI in the germline V gene (reference sequence). The junction had 9 bases not matched to a gene; V was cut back by 7 bases and J by 7 bases. The CDR3 coding sequence is TGTGCCAGCATCCAAACAGGGGCGGGTGAAAAACTGTTTTTT. It codes for CASIQTGAGEKLFF.

The chain joins TRBV20-1 to TRBJ2-1; 9 bases match TRBD2. From germline, CDR1 is DFQATT and CDR2 SNEGSKA (reference sequence). J lost 8 bases, V lost 3 bases, and 8 bases had no gene match. The CDR3 is 14 residues long. In DNA form, the CDR3 reads TGCAGTGCTAGGTCCGGCGGGGGGGCGGATGAGCAGTTCTTC. It encodes CSARSGGGADEQFF.

Only a few counts were recorded for this clonotype. The chain carries TRBV24-1 and TRBJ1-5, with D possibly TRBD1 on 5 matching bases. Between the trimmed V and J ends, which lost 4 bases and 2 bases, there was a span of 26 bases. The CDR3 totals 20 residues. Germline-derived CDR1 and CDR2 are KGHDR and SFDVKD. CDR3 protein: CATSERGGDQPPSGNQPQHF. The CDR3 nucleotides are TGTGCCACCAGTGAAAGGGGAGGGGATCAACCACCCTCTGGCAATCAGCCCCAGCATTTT.

A note on this clonotype: Sequence at one end of the junction differs from germline and may be a read error. CDR3 sequence: CATSRGGDGANALTF. CDR3 coding DNA: TGTGCCACCAGCAGGGGTGGGGACGGGGCCAACGCCCTGACTTTC. The rearrangement links TRBV15 to TRBJ2-6; D is possibly TRBD1 or TRBD2 (5 bases each). The CDR3 is made up of 15 amino acids. CDR1 and CDR2 from the germline V gene are LNHNV and YYDKDF (reference sequence).

The J gene is TRBJ1-1, the V gene TRBV11-1; maybe TRBD1 (6 bases). The germline V and J ends were trimmed by 3 bases and 4 bases, with 21 bases remaining between them. CDR1 is SGHAT and CDR2 is FQDESV in the germline V gene (reference sequence). CDR3 length: 17 amino acids. CDR3 DNA: TGTGCCAGCAGCTTCCGTTCATCAGGGGCTCTTGGCACTGAAGCTTTCTTT. Amino acid sequence: CASSFRSSGALGTEAFF.

This clonotype was observed a handful of times. This chain uses TRBV7-9 with TRBJ1-1, with 8 bases fitting TRBD1. V lost 6 bases to trimming and J lost 4 bases; unmatched junction nucleotides: 4. Germline V lookup: CDR1 SEHNR, CDR2 FQNEAQ (reference sequence). The CDR3 contains 13 residues. The CDR3 bases are TGTGCCAGCAGACCGGGACAGGTCACTGAAGCTTTCTTT. Protein product: CASRPGQVTEAFF.

V gene TRBV5-1 combines with J gene TRBJ2-1; 9 bases match TRBD2. This CDR3 is 18 amino acids long. Germline CDR1 and CDR2: SGHRS and YFSETQ. Trimming at V came to 4 bases and at J to 3 bases, leaving 14 bases not matched to a gene. DNA of the CDR3: TGCGCCAGCAGCCTAGAGAGGGGCGGGGGGGCCAGCTACAATGAGCAGTTCTTC. As protein: CASSLERGGGASYNEQFF.

This chain connects TRBV3-1 to TRBJ2-5; either TRBD1 or TRBD2 may fit D (5 bases each). Germline lookup yields CDR1 LGHDT and CDR2 YNNKEL (reference sequence). There are 13 residues in the CDR3. Trimming removed 8 bases at V and 2 bases at J, with 12 bases between. CDR3 loop: CASLATAQETQYF. CDR3 nucleotide sequence: TGTGCCAGCTTAGCGACAGCGCAAGAGACCCAGTACTTC.

This sequence joins TRBV28 and TRBJ2-7, with D possibly being TRBD1 or TRBD2 (5 bases each). Germline V gene lookup returns CDR1 MDHEN and CDR2 SYDVKM. The V and J ends lost 3 bases and 4 bases respectively, with 16 bases between them. The CDR3 runs 15 residues. CDR3 in DNA: TGTGCCAGCAGTTTTGGGGACCGAAGAGGGTACGAGCAGTACTTC. Translation gives CASSFGDRRGYEQYF.

This rearrangement joins TRBV28 to TRBJ2-1, with a weak D call TRBD2 (5 bases). The V gene's germline CDR1 is MDHEN and CDR2 SYDVKM. Trimming pared 3 bases from V and 3 bases from J, leaving 18 bases between. The CDR3 consists of 17 residues. DNA of the CDR3: TGTGCCAGCAGTTTGCCCGACTACGATATCTACTACAATGAGCAGTTCTTC. Translated, it gives CASSLPDYDIYYNEQFF.

This clonotype has just one count. This rearrangement joins TRBV3-1 to TRBJ1-4, with D hard to call. Trimming removed 0 bases at V and 7 bases at J, with 3 bases between. The CDR3 runs to 12 residues. Germline V gene sequence: CDR1 LGHDT, CDR2 YNNKEL (reference sequence). The CDR3 bases are TGTGCCAGCAGCCAAGACGTTGAAAAACTGTTTTTT. It encodes CASSQDVEKLFF.

This clonotype was picked up a small number of times. V and J are TRBV11-2 and TRBJ2-5; no reliable D call. The CDR3 runs to 15 residues. V lost 0 bases and J 2 bases, leaving 10 bases between the germline ends. Germline assignment: CDR1 SGHAT and CDR2 FQNNGV. For the CDR3, the DNA is TGTGCCAGCAGCTTAGAGACCCAACCTCAAGAGACCCAGTACTTC. Residues: CASSLETQPQETQYF.

This rearrangement joins TRBV20-1 to TRBJ2-3; TRBD2 matches at 12 bases. Germline V lookup: CDR1 DFQATT, CDR2 SNEGSKA (reference sequence). There are 16 residues in the CDR3. V was clipped by 5 bases and J by 0 bases; unmatched bases: 6. The CDR3 DNA reads TGCAGTGCTGACGGACTAGCGGGGACTAGCACAGATACGCAGTATTTT. This codes for CSADGLAGTSTDTQYF.

The chain has TRBV27 and TRBJ2-5; tentatively, D is TRBD1 (6 bases). The J call may be wrong; the DNA end is better matched by TRBJ2-7. From germline, CDR1 is MNHEY and CDR2 SMNVEV (reference sequence). The CDR3 is 15 residues long. The CDR3 region is CASRPVGGVVYEQYF. Here the CDR3 DNA reads TGTGCCAGCAGGCCCGTAGGGGGTGTAGTCTACGAGCAGTACTTC.

This chain uses TRBV20-1 with TRBJ2-5, with D perhaps TRBD1 or TRBD2 (5 bases each). The CDR3 is 13 residues long. From germline, CDR1 is DFQATT and CDR2 SNEGSKA (reference sequence). V was shortened by 5 bases and J by 2 bases, with 12 bases between the two germline ends. CDR3 DNA sequence: TGCAGTGCTCTCCGGGACGTTCAAGAGACCCAGTACTTC. As protein: CSALRDVQETQYF.

This clonotype was recorded at least ten times. V usage is TRBV7-2 and J usage is TRBJ2-7, with D maybe TRBD1 (6 bases). V lost 5 bases and J 2 bases, leaving 19 bases between the germline ends. Germline V lookup: CDR1 SGHTA, CDR2 FQGNSA. This CDR3 comprises 16 residues. The CDR3 here is CASSRGPQGTTYEQYF. In nucleotides, the CDR3 is TGTGCCAGCAGCCGGGGACCACAGGGAACTACCTACGAGCAGTACTTC.

The chain joins TRBV24-1 to TRBJ2-1; D remains ambiguous. Trimming cost V 5 bases and J 8 bases, with 6 bases left between them. From germline, CDR1 is KGHDR and CDR2 SFDVKD. The CDR3 sequence is 11 residues long. DNA for the CDR3: TGTGCCACCAGTGCCGTCGATGAGCAGTTCTTC. This translates into CATSAVDEQFF.